One sample yielded the 8 T cell receptor beta chains listed below, sequenced in a study of T-cell reconstitution after alpha-beta-depleted transplantation in children. The library targeted TCRbeta and was prepared with unique molecular identifiers. MiXCR was run by TCRdb on the PCR reads, yielding one entry per CDR3 protein. The sample has about 130,000 distinct CDR3 sequences; 9.5% to 10% are singletons. The specimen was PBMCs, mostly from graft donor cells, collected 180 days after TCRalphabeta/CD19-depleted stem cell transplant. The receptors stem from a girl under three years old who had a stem cell transplant for combined immunodeficiency, so the T cells may come from the graft donor.

The chain carries TRBV10-3 and TRBJ2-5; tentative D call: TRBD2 (9 bases). V dropped 11 bases and J dropped 1 base, with 20 bases sitting between them. The CDR3 loop spans 15 amino acids. Germline V lookup: CDR1 ENHRY, CDR2 SYGVKD. DNA for the CDR3: TGTGCCGCGGGGGGGACAGGCCACTTCCAAGAGACCCAGTACTTC. Its protein product is CAAGGTGHFQETQYF.

V gene TRBV18 combines with J gene TRBJ2-3, with unresolved D. Germline V gene lookup returns CDR1 KGHSH and CDR2 LQKENI. The CDR3 runs to 14 residues. V was trimmed by 3 bases and J by 2 bases, leaving 9 bases between them. Here the CDR3 DNA reads TGTGCCAGCTCACCCTGGCAGCTCACAGATACGCAGTATTTT. It is translated as CASSPWQLTDTQYF.

In this sample, this clonotype turned up a few times. The CDR3 protein is CASSEDGELAGGNEQFF. The CDR3 DNA sequence: TGTGCCAGCAGTGAAGACGGAGAACTAGCGGGAGGCAATGAGCAGTTCTTC. The chain joins TRBV2 to TRBJ2-1, with 12 bases fitting TRBD2. Germline-derived CDR1 and CDR2 are SNHLY and FYNNEI. CDR3 size: 17 residues. J gave up 6 bases and V 1 base, and 7 bases lay outside the gene matches.

This clonotype was seen ten or more times. This chain connects TRBV20-1 to TRBJ2-3; 10 bases are shared with TRBD2. Germline CDR1 reads DFQATT; CDR2 reads SNEGSKA (reference sequence). V lost 4 bases and J lost 6; bases outside the gene matches: 13. This CDR3 is built from 16 residues. CDR3 amino acids: CSATDTTSGLGDTQYF. For the CDR3, the DNA is TGCAGTGCTACCGACACGACTAGCGGGCTGGGGGATACGCAGTATTTT.

V usage is TRBV12-3 or TRBV12-4 and J usage is TRBJ2-5, with D possibly TRBD2 on 5 matching bases. V gave up 1 base and J gave up 5 bases, with 23 bases separating them. This CDR3 has 18 residues. As DNA, the CDR3 is TGTGCCAGCAGTTTAGTGTGGACCCCGGGGTCCTTCAACGAGACCCAGTACTTC. The encoded protein is CASSLVWTPGSFNETQYF.

This clonotype was recorded a few times. The CDR3 loop reads CASSSLTFRDGGTYEQYF. The CDR3 region has the DNA TGTGCCAGCAGTTCCCTCACATTCCGGGACGGGGGGACCTACGAGCAGTACTTC. The chain recombines TRBV28 with TRBJ2-7, with 7 bases aligning to TRBD2. This CDR3 comprises 18 residues. J lost 2 bases, V lost 4 bases, and 17 bases had no gene match. The germline CDR1 and CDR2 sequences are MDHEN and SYDVKM. The whole variable domain, filled in from reference TRBV28 and TRBJ2-7, reads DVKVTQSSRYLVKRTGEKVFLECVQDMDHENMFWYRQDPGLGLRLIYFSYDVKMKEKGDIPEGYSVSREKKERFSLILESASTNQTSMYLCASSSLTFRDGGTYEQYFGPGTRLTVT.

This clonotype was seen repeatedly, ten times or more. CDR3 residues: CASSLGTASYEQYF. CDR3 coding DNA: TGCGCCAGCAGCTTGGGGACAGCCTCCTACGAGCAGTACTTC. The V and J genes are TRBV5-1 and TRBJ2-7; D may be TRBD1 (6 bases). CDR1 and CDR2 from the germline V gene are SGHRS and YFSETQ. V lost 0 bases and J 0 bases, leaving 7 bases between the germline ends. The CDR3 has 14 amino acids.

This clonotype was counted a few times. One end of the junction varies from germline; a read error may be responsible. The chain joins TRBV6-2 or TRBV6-3 to TRBJ1-1, with D tentatively TRBD1 (5 bases). The CDR3 runs to 13 residues. Germline CDR1 reads MNHEY; CDR2 reads SVGEGT. In DNA form, the CDR3 reads TGTGCCAGCAGTTTTTCAGGGAACGCTGAAGCTTTCTTT. Protein: CASSFSGNAEAFF.